The clone carrying this TCR beta chain was seen only once. Between the trimmed V and J ends, which lost 1 base and 2 bases, there was a span of 10 bases. Germline CDR1 is SGHNT and CDR2 is YYREEE (reference sequence). The CDR3 covers 14 residues. The sample belongs to a study of blood T cell dynamics during melanoma immunotherapy. Whole-study context: Patients with metastatic melanoma got pembrolizumab or nivolumab-ipilimumab as first-line care.

Time point of the sample: pre-treatment baseline. DNA loading was fixed at 350 ng for all bulk PBMC samples. The assay was immunoSEQ multiplex PCR, and TCRdb's table has in-frame clones only and misses some. The sample consists of thousands of clones, about 90% of them appearing once. The specimen was blood, collected from a patient treated with checkpoint blockade. The clonotype was recovered from a human donor with melanoma. The chain has TRBV5-4 and TRBJ2-7, with TRBD1 as a possible D gene (5 bases). CDR3 residues: CASSLRNRPYEQYF. CDR3 DNA: TGTGCCAGCAGCTTGAGGAACAGGCCCTACGAGCAGTACTTC.